A selection of T cell receptor beta chains follows, all from one sample in a study of blood T cells in healthy people across ages. TCRdb re-called the 5' RACE reads with MiXCR, one entry per CDR3 protein. This table has about 1.4 million distinct CDR3 sequences, 55% to 75% appearing once. Material: blood. These receptors all stem from a man younger than 35 in good health. The CDR3 runs from the conserved cysteine through the conserved F or W. The D gene is left open where the match is weak. Rows give clone size only sometimes, using once, few, many, or a class for an expanded clone.

cdr3_nt cdr3_aa clone_size d_call j_call v_call cdr3_length
TGTGCCAGCAGTTCCGGGGGAGTAGCCTACGAGCAGTACTTC CASSSGGVAYEQYF once . TRBJ2-7 TRBV12-3/TRBV12-4 14
TGCAGCGTTGTGGAGGGAAACTCCTACGAGCAGTACTTC CSVVEGNSYEQYF . . TRBJ2-7 TRBV29-1 13
TGTGCCAGCAGTTCCCTAGGACAGCAGACTTATTCACCCCTCCACTTT CASSSLGQQTYSPLHF few . TRBJ1-6 TRBV28 16
TGTGCCAGCAGTCCCGAGGGGGGGCTCACGCAGTATTTT CASSPEGGLTQYF . . TRBJ2-3 TRBV6-1 13
TGCGCCAGCAGCAGAGGGACAGGTGAAGTCTACGAGCAGTACTTC CASSRGTGEVYEQYF . TRBD1 TRBJ2-7 TRBV5-1 15
TGTGCCAGCCGGCCGTCGGTCGGCAATGAGCAGTTCTTC CASRPSVGNEQFF . . TRBJ2-1 TRBV27 13
TGCAGCATTAAGCGGACTAGCGGGGCCTACGAGCAGTACTTC CSIKRTSGAYEQYF . TRBD2 TRBJ2-7 TRBV29-1 14
TGTGCCAGCAGCTTAGGACATCCCGTTGAGCAGTACTTC CASSLGHPVEQYF . . TRBJ2-7 TRBV13 13
TGTGCCAGCAGCTTCCTACAGCAACAGTACTTC CASSFLQQQYF . . TRBJ2-5 TRBV7-2 11
TGTGCCAGCAGCCAAAGGGCGGACAGGGGGAACACTGAAGCTTTCTTT CASSQRADRGNTEAFF once TRBD1 TRBJ1-1 TRBV3-1 16
TGCAGCGTCCGAGGGGACAGGGTCTACGAGCAGTACTTC CSVRGDRVYEQYF few TRBD1 TRBJ2-7 TRBV29-1 13
TGCAGTGCTAAAGATCCGGGACTAGCGGGAGCCATCTGGGGGACCCAGTACTTC CSAKDPGLAGAIWGTQYF once TRBD2 TRBJ2-5 TRBV20-1 18
TGTGCCAGCAGCTTGATCACAGCCCAAGAGACCCAGTACTTC CASSLITAQETQYF . . TRBJ2-5 TRBV5-5 14
TGTGCCAGCAGTTACTCACGCGGACTAGCGGGAATACACAATGAGCAGTTCTTC CASSYSRGLAGIHNEQFF . TRBD2 TRBJ2-1 TRBV6-5 18
TGTGCCAGCAGTGAGGGCAGGGAGGTGTCTGGCTACACCTTC CASSEGREVSGYTF . . TRBJ1-2 TRBV2 14
TGTGCCAGCAGTTTTGGCAGGAGTAACTATGGCTACACCTTC CASSFGRSNYGYTF . . TRBJ1-2 TRBV12-3/TRBV12-4 14
TGTGCCAGCAGTTACGTGAGTAACAACGAGCAGTACTTC CASSYVSNNEQYF . . TRBJ2-7 TRBV6-6 13
TGCGCCAGCAGCGGACTTAGCGGGGGGGCCAGGGAGCTGTTTTTT CASSGLSGGARELFF . TRBD2 TRBJ2-2 TRBV5-1 15
TGTGCCAGCAAGCCGCAGGGGGCTCAAGCCCTCCAAGAGACCCAGTACTTC CASKPQGAQALQETQYF few TRBD1 TRBJ2-5 TRBV27 17
TGTGCCAGCAGCGCGGACAGGGGCACAGATACGCAGTATTTT CASSADRGTDTQYF . TRBD1 TRBJ2-3 TRBV7-2 14
TGTGGCAGCAGCTTAGCAACAGGGGAAGGACAGCCCCAGCATTTT CGSSLATGEGQPQHF . TRBD1 TRBJ1-5 TRBV7-2 15
TGCAGCTTCCCTCGTGACAATGAGCAGTTCTTC CSFPRDNEQFF . . TRBJ2-1 TRBV29-1 11
TGTGCCAGCAGCCAAGCTATCAAGGGGTCCACTGAAGCTTTCTTT CASSQAIKGSTEAFF . . TRBJ1-1 TRBV3-1 15
TGCAGCGCGTTGAAGGAAACTAACTATGGCTACACCTTC CSALKETNYGYTF . . TRBJ1-2 TRBV29-1 13
TGTGCCAGCAGGCGGACAGCAACTGGGGCCAACGTCCTGACTTTC CASRRTATGANVLTF . . TRBJ2-6 TRBV6-5 15
TGCGCCAGCAGCCAAGTCCCCCCGGGACGAACGGAAGCTTTCTTT CASSQVPPGRTEAFF . . TRBJ1-1 TRBV4-3 15
TGTGCCAGCAGCTTAAGTTTCCCCGAGCAGTACTTC CASSLSFPEQYF . . TRBJ2-7 TRBV12-3/TRBV12-4 12
TGTGCCAGCAGTTCCCAAAAAATGGAGGGGACAGGGAACGAGCAGTACTTC CASSSQKMEGTGNEQYF . TRBD1 TRBJ2-7 TRBV27 17
TGCAGTGCTCCCAAGACGGGACTAGCGAAGGAGACCCAGTACTTC CSAPKTGLAKETQYF few TRBD2 TRBJ2-5 TRBV20-1 15
TGTGCCAGCAGCCAAGGAGCTGGGGGCGCCGACGAGCAGTACTTC CASSQGAGGADEQYF once . TRBJ2-7 TRBV3-1 15
TGTGCCAGCAGTTACTCTACCCAGGGGATGACTTTCTTT CASSYSTQGMTFF many . TRBJ1-1 TRBV6-5 13
TGCGCCAGCAGCTTCGGGCCTCTTCAAGAGACCCAGTACTTC CASSFGPLQETQYF . . TRBJ2-5 TRBV5-1 14
TGTGCCATCAGGGCAGGGGGCCACACTGAGGCTTTCTTT CAIRAGGHTEAFF . TRBD1 TRBJ1-1 TRBV10-3 13
TGTGCCAGCAGTGTACAGGGAATGTCCGGGGAGCTGTTTTTT CASSVQGMSGELFF . . TRBJ2-2 TRBV2 14
TGTGCTAGCAGCTTAGCCCGGGACAGTCGCAATGAGCAGTTCTTC CASSLARDSRNEQFF . TRBD1 TRBJ2-1 TRBV7-7 15
TGTGCCAGCAGTTTATATGGGTCGGCAGTGGAGGTGTATGGCTACACCTTC CASSLYGSAVEVYGYTF few . TRBJ1-2 TRBV28 17
TGCAGGGCTCAGGGACCCCTTAATGAAAAACTGTTTTTT CRAQGPLNEKLFF . . TRBJ1-4 TRBV20-1 13
TGTGCCACCCGAAACGGACTAGCTGTGGACGAGCAGTACTTC CATRNGLAVDEQYF . TRBD2 TRBJ2-7 TRBV10-3 14
TGCGCCAGCAGCCCCCCGGGACAACGGGGAGAGACCCAGTACTTC CASSPPGQRGETQYF once . TRBJ2-5 TRBV5-1 15
TGTGCCAGCAGCTTAAGGGCGGGGCCTTACTACGAGCAGTACTTC CASSLRAGPYYEQYF . . TRBJ2-7 TRBV7-9 15
TGTGCCATCAGACCGAGCGGGAGAGGTTCCTACAATGAGCAGTACTTC CAIRPSGRGSYNEQYF . TRBD2 TRBJ2-5 TRBV10-3 16
TGCAGCGCCCTCCCGACTAGCGGGAAAAATGAGCAGTTCTTC CSALPTSGKNEQFF once TRBD2 TRBJ2-1 TRBV29-1 14
TGCGCCAGCAGCCCCTTGGACATGGGGCTCTATGGCTACACCTTC CASSPLDMGLYGYTF . . TRBJ1-2 TRBV5-1 15
TGTGCCAGCTCGGGGGGCGAAGAGACCCAGTACTTC CASSGGEETQYF few . TRBJ2-5 TRBV12-3/TRBV12-4 12
TGTGCCAGCAGCCAAAATCCCACAGGGGTTAGCTACAATGAGCAGTTCTTC CASSQNPTGVSYNEQFF . TRBD1 TRBJ2-1 TRBV3-1 17
TGCAGTACACCTGAAGCTTTCTTT CSTPEAFF . . TRBJ1-1 TRBV20-1 8
TGTGCCAGCAGTTTTTTCCCGGGACAGGGATCGCGTAAAGAAAAACTGTTTTTT CASSFFPGQGSRKEKLFF . TRBD1 TRBJ1-4 TRBV12-3/TRBV12-4 18
TGTGCCAGCAGTTTTGGGGGGCAAAATGGCTACACCTTC CASSFGGQNGYTF . . TRBJ1-2 TRBV12-3/TRBV12-4 13
TGTGCCAGCAGTTCCCCACAGGGAATTCTGTACGAGCAGTACTTC CASSSPQGILYEQYF once . TRBJ2-7 TRBV6-6 15
TGTGCCAGCAGTTTGAGGACAGTTAATGAAAAACTGTTTTTT CASSLRTVNEKLFF . . TRBJ1-4 TRBV27 14
TGTGCCAGCAGCCAACTAGGCGATACAGGTGACGAGCAGTTCTTC CASSQLGDTGDEQFF . . TRBJ2-1 TRBV4-2 15
TGTGCCAGCGGCCCGACTAGCGGGGGGCCCTACTCCTACGAGCAGTACTTC CASGPTSGGPYSYEQYF . TRBD2 TRBJ2-7 TRBV14 17
TGTGCCAGCAGCTACTCCGGGACCCAAGGGCAGCCCCAGCATTTT CASSYSGTQGQPQHF . . TRBJ1-5 TRBV7-9 15
TGCGCCAGCAGCACCGGACAGATTGGTTACGAGCAGTACTTC CASSTGQIGYEQYF . . TRBJ2-7 TRBV5-1 14
TGTGCCAGCAGCGACCGGGACGGAAATCAGCCCCAGCATTTT CASSDRDGNQPQHF few . TRBJ1-5 TRBV7-9 14
TGTGCCAGCAGCTTAGATGATGACGTGTACGAGCAGTACTTC CASSLDDDVYEQYF . . TRBJ2-7 TRBV11-2 14